These 28 T cell receptor beta chains share one sample of origin, sequenced in a study of blood T cell repertoires in COVID-19 (dated by TCRdb to the early 2020s). Library preparation was by the immunoSEQ multiplex PCR assay. TCRdb obtained this table from immuneACCESS and retained in-frame rearrangements with V and J assigned. These tables miss some clones; where compared with another copy, unresolved V genes account for less than half of the shortfall, and the remainder is unexplained. Across this sample there are roughly 150,000 clones, with approximately 81% seen only once. Roughly 5% of the sample is taken by the ten largest. The sequenced sample consisted of PBMCs or T cells enriched from blood (not recorded which). These receptor sequences come from a woman aged 40-49 years with acute COVID-19.

The CDR3 spells CASSLPQGQGNSPLHF. The CDR3 DNA reads TGTGCCAGCAGTTTACCTCAGGGACAGGGGAATTCACCCCTCCACTTT. V gene TRBV28 combines with J gene TRBJ1-6; 10 nucleotides match TRBD1. Trimming removed 2 bases from V and 7 bases from J; junction bases left unmatched: 5. The CDR3 totals 16 residues. Germline CDR1 reads MDHEN; CDR2 reads SYDVKM.

This clone was seen a few times. This chain connects TRBV5-1 to TRBJ1-1; D perhaps matches TRBD1 (6 bases). Germline-derived CDR1 and CDR2 are SGHRS and YFSETQ. The CDR3 runs 17 residues. V lost 3 bases to trimming and J lost 0 bases, with 18 bases between them. The DNA of the CDR3 is TGCGCCAGCAGCTCGATCCGGGACATCGGCATGAACACTGAAGCTTTCTTT. Translated: CASSSIRDIGMNTEAFF.

The chain links TRBV18 to TRBJ1-2; a weak D match, TRBD1 (6 bases). The CDR3 has 13 amino acids. The V end lost 0 bases, the J end lost 8 bases, and 10 bases lay between the germline ends. CDR1 KGHSH and CDR2 LQKENI come from the germline V gene. The CDR3 spells CASSPPYREGYTF. In nucleotides, the CDR3 is TGTGCCAGCTCACCACCTTACAGGGAAGGCTACACCTTC.

The gene calls are TRBV9 and TRBJ2-1, with 11 bases matching TRBD2. Trimming cost V 0 bases and J 2 bases; bases outside gene matches: 7. CDR1 SGDLS and CDR2 YYNGEE come from the germline V gene. The CDR3 length is 18 residues. Here the CDR3 reads CASSVGLAGGNTYNEQFF. The CDR3 DNA follows: TGTGCCAGCAGCGTAGGATTAGCGGGAGGGAATACCTACAATGAGCAGTTCTTC.

The chain's CDR3 is CASSFESGQGAGAFF. CDR3 DNA: TGCGCCAGCAGCTTTGAATCGGGACAGGGGGCAGGAGCTTTCTTT. J is TRBJ1-1 and V is TRBV5-1; 12 bases map to TRBD1. The germline gives CDR1 SGHRS, CDR2 YFSETQ. The CDR3 extends over 15 amino acids. J lost 10 bases, V lost 2 bases, and 9 bases had no gene match.

This clone was seen repeatedly, ten times or more. V usage is TRBV9 and J usage is TRBJ2-3, with 10 bases aligning to TRBD1. The CDR3 is 15 residues long. Per the germline V gene, CDR1 is SGDLS and CDR2 is YYNGEE. The ends lost 4 bases at V and 5 bases at J; junction bases unmatched: 7. CDR3 DNA: TGTGCCAGCAGCCCATCGACAGGGGGCAGAGATACGCAGTATTTT. Translated, it gives CASSPSTGGRDTQYF.

The V and J genes are TRBV9 and TRBJ1-5; the D gene is possibly TRBD1 (5 bases). CDR1 and CDR2 from the germline V gene are SGDLS and YYNGEE. Trimming left V 0 bases short and J 5 bases short, with 12 bases between. The CDR3 extends over 15 amino acids. The CDR3 reads CASSVGGWGDQPQHF. Here the CDR3 DNA reads TGTGCCAGCAGCGTAGGTGGGTGGGGGGATCAGCCCCAGCATTTT.

The chain has TRBV6-5 and TRBJ2-3, with 9 bases that match TRBD2. CDR1 is MNHEY, CDR2 SVGAGI, per germline. V shed 6 bases and J 4 bases; nucleotides not matched to a gene: 5. This CDR3 has 14 amino acids. CDR3 region: CASRDSGRSDTQYF. In DNA form, the CDR3 reads TGTGCCAGCAGAGACAGCGGGAGGTCAGATACGCAGTATTTT.

The chain joins TRBV18 to TRBJ1-2, with TRBD1 as a possible D gene (6 bases). This CDR3 is built from 14 residues. The germline CDR1 and CDR2 sequences are KGHSH and LQKENI. The ends were cut back, 3 bases at V and 8 bases at J, with 16 bases in the middle. The CDR3 bases are TGTGCCAGCTCACCTTCTCCAGGGGATCGGGGCTACACCTTC. The encoded protein is CASSPSPGDRGYTF.

The chain employs TRBV2 and TRBJ2-1; 16 bases map to TRBD2. The CDR3 contains 19 residues. V trimming: 5 bases; J trimming: 2 bases; junction bases outside the gene matches: 9. Germline V gene lookup returns CDR1 SNHLY and CDR2 FYNNEI. The DNA for the CDR3 is TGTGCCAGCAGTACACCGGGACTAGCGGGAGGGGGGACCTACAATGAGCAGTTCTTC. Translated, it gives CASSTPGLAGGGTYNEQFF.

In this sample, this clone turned up once. The rearrangement uses TRBV28 and TRBJ1-5; possibly TRBD1 for D (6 bases). Looked up from germline, CDR1 is MDHEN and CDR2 is SYDVKM. This CDR3 spans 14 amino acids. Trimming removed 6 bases at V and 0 bases at J, with 9 bases between. The CDR3 loop reads CASRHRVSNQPQHF. In DNA form, the CDR3 reads TGTGCCAGCAGGCACAGGGTTAGCAATCAGCCCCAGCATTTT.

As regards this clone: This sample also contains other DNA sequences that code for the same CDR3. V usage is TRBV5-8 and J usage is TRBJ2-6; TRBD1 matches 7 bases. The CDR3 has 16 amino acids. Germline V CDR1 and CDR2: SGHTS, YDEGEE. V shed 0 bases and J 4 bases; nucleotides not matched to a gene: 4. The CDR3 is CASSLETGTGANVLTF. Here the CDR3 DNA reads TGTGCCAGCAGCTTGGAGACAGGGACCGGGGCCAACGTCCTGACTTTC.

This sequence joins TRBV21-1 and TRBJ2-1; the table's D call TRBD2 went unverified against the DNA. TRBV21-1 is listed as a pseudogene. The CDR3 is made up of 23 amino acids. The CDR3 DNA reads TGTGCCAGCAGCAAAGGGGACCCGAGACTAGCGGGAAGGGGGAATAGCTCCTACAATGAGCAGTTCTTC. Its translation is CASSKGDPRLAGRGNSSYNEQFF.

V usage is TRBV7-9 and J usage is TRBJ2-7, with TRBD2 matching over 11 bases. This CDR3 comprises 18 residues. J gave up 0 bases and V 0 bases, and 7 bases lay outside the gene matches. The germline V gene encodes CDR1 SEHNR and CDR2 FQNEAQ (reference sequence). The CDR3 reads CASSLAWGGLAVSYEQYV. CDR3 bases: TGTGCCAGCAGCTTAGCGTGGGGGGGACTAGCGGTCTCCTACGAGCAGTACGTC.

The chain combines TRBV5-4 with TRBJ1-2; D is possibly TRBD1 (5 bases). Germline assignment: CDR1 SGHNT and CDR2 YYREEE (reference sequence). Trimming cost V 4 bases and J 10 bases, with 11 bases left between them. The length of the CDR3 is 11 residues. The CDR3 spells CASSVRGAYTF. The CDR3 DNA is TGTGCCAGCAGCGTTCGTGGGGCCTACACCTTC.

The V gene is TRBV7-3, the J gene TRBJ2-1; TRBD2 matches at 10 bases. The CDR3 runs 15 residues. J was trimmed by 6 bases and V by 3 bases; bases with no gene match: 5. Germline CDR1 SGHTA, CDR2 FQGTGA. The CDR3 sequence is CASSFLAGAVNEQFF. The CDR3 DNA follows: TGTGCCAGCAGCTTCCTAGCGGGAGCAGTCAATGAGCAGTTCTTC.

CDR3 coding DNA: TGTGCCAGCAGCGAGGGGGAAATACAAGAGACCCAGTACTTC. As protein: CASSEGEIQETQYF. The genes are TRBV7-8 and TRBJ2-5; tentatively, D is TRBD1 (6 bases). Trimming pared 5 bases from V and 2 bases from J, leaving 12 bases between. Germline V gene data show CDR1 as SGHVS and CDR2 as FQNEAQ. The CDR3 has 14 residues.

This chain connects TRBV4-1 to TRBJ2-5, with D unclear. V lost 4 bases to trimming and J lost 5 bases, with 11 bases between them. CDR1 MGHRA and CDR2 YSYEKL come from the germline V gene. The CDR3 has 13 amino acids. DNA for the CDR3: TGCGCCAGCAGCCTTACCCCTAGGGAGACCCAGTACTTC. It codes for CASSLTPRETQYF.

In nucleotides, the CDR3 is TGTGCCAGCAGGAGGGACAGGCTGGACTATGGCTACACCTTC. Translated: CASRRDRLDYGYTF. The J gene is TRBJ1-2, the V gene TRBV27, with 8 bases that match TRBD1. Germline V gives CDR1 MNHEY, CDR2 SMNVEV (reference sequence). The CDR3 length is 14 residues. V lost 6 bases to trimming and J lost 3 bases; unmatched junction nucleotides: 6.

V gene TRBV10-3 combines with J gene TRBJ1-2; D is unresolved. V was shortened by 5 bases and J by 4 bases, with 11 bases between the two germline ends. Germline lookup yields CDR1 ENHRY and CDR2 SYGVKD. The CDR3 totals 13 residues. The CDR3 reads CAISSGSGYGYTF. In DNA, the CDR3 is TGTGCCATCAGTTCGGGGTCCGGCTATGGCTACACCTTC.

The chain has TRBV27 and TRBJ2-7; perhaps TRBD1 as D (5 bases). V shed 6 bases and J shed 3 bases, with 6 bases lying between them. This CDR3 spans 11 amino acids. CDR1 and CDR2 from the germline V gene are MNHEY and SMNVEV (reference sequence). The CDR3 DNA reads as TGTGCCAGCAGAGACAGCTACGAGCAGTACTTC. Its translation is CASRDSYEQYF.

The J gene is TRBJ2-2, the V gene TRBV11-2; D remains unclear. The CDR3 has 15 residues. The V gene lost 5 bases and the J gene lost 6 bases, with 16 bases spanning the gap. Germline V gene lookup returns CDR1 SGHAT and CDR2 FQNNGV. CDR3 sequence (DNA): TGTGCCAGCAGCCCGACATGGGTTCCTGCCGGGGAGCTGTTTTTT. This encodes CASSPTWVPAGELFF. The full variable domain, its missing parts supplied by reference TRBV11-2 and TRBJ2-2, is EAGVAQSPRYKIIEKRQSVAFWCNPISGHATLYWYQQILGQGPKLLIQFQNNGVVDDSQLPKDRFSAERLKGVDSTLKIQPAKLEDSAVYLCASSPTWVPAGELFFGEGSRLTVL.

V is TRBV18 and J is TRBJ2-1; 7 bases agree with TRBD2. Germline assignment: CDR1 KGHSH and CDR2 LQKENI. J was trimmed by 9 bases and V by 1 base; bases with no gene match: 6. This CDR3 is 14 amino acids long. This CDR3 reads CASSPLAGVTEQFF. The CDR3 DNA is TGTGCCAGCTCACCACTTGCGGGAGTCACTGAGCAGTTCTTC. Combining the CDR3 with reference TRBV18 and TRBJ2-1 gives the whole variable domain NAGVMQNPRHLVRRRGQEARLRCSPMKGHSHVYWYRQLPEEGLKFMVYLQKENIIDESGMPKERFSAEFPKEGPSILRIQQVVRGDSAAYFCASSPLAGVTEQFFGPGTRLTVL.

This clone was seen a handful of times. The J gene is TRBJ2-3, the V gene TRBV5-1, with 8 bases aligning to TRBD2. Germline-derived CDR1 and CDR2 are SGHRS and YFSETQ. The CDR3 runs to 15 residues. V was pared by 5 bases and J by 8 bases, with 13 bases of the junction left unmatched. The CDR3: CASRNLAGNGATQYF. The CDR3 DNA reads as TGCGCCAGCAGGAACCTAGCGGGTAATGGGGCTACGCAGTATTTT.

This clone has a single count. The chain recombines TRBV7-8 with TRBJ2-7; 10 bases match TRBD1. The CDR3 is 15 amino acids. The ends lost 1 base at V and 2 bases at J; junction bases unmatched: 2. Germline assignment: CDR1 SGHVS and CDR2 FQNEAQ. The CDR3 loop is CASSLGDRGPYEQYV. Written as DNA, the CDR3 is TGTGCCAGCAGCTTAGGGGACAGGGGACCCTACGAGCAGTACGTC.

The CDR3 sequence is CATSEGRGRAGTDTQYF. Here the CDR3 DNA reads TGTGCCACCAGTGAGGGCCGCGGGAGGGCCGGGACAGATACGCAGTATTTT. The genes are TRBV24-1 and TRBJ2-3; 9 bases map to TRBD2. Looked up from germline, CDR1 is KGHDR and CDR2 is SFDVKD. The J segment lost 3 bases and the V segment lost 4 bases, leaving 10 bases of the junction unmatched. The CDR3 is made up of 17 amino acids.

This chain joins TRBV28 and TRBJ1-1, with TRBD1 as a possible D gene (5 bases). The CDR3 length is 12 residues. The germline V gene has CDR1 MDHEN and CDR2 SYDVKM. Deletions cut 8 bases from V and 3 bases from J, with 10 bases between. CDR3 nucleotide sequence: TGTGCCAGCCGAGCCAGGGACACTGAAGCTTTCTTT. This encodes CASRARDTEAFF. The variable domain in full, completed from reference TRBV28 and TRBJ1-1, reads DVKVTQSSRYLVKRTGEKVFLECVQDMDHENMFWYRQDPGLGLRLIYFSYDVKMKEKGDIPEGYSVSREKKERFSLILESASTNQTSMYLCASRARDTEAFFGQGTRLTVV.

The V call is TRBV29-1, the J call TRBJ2-1, with D perhaps TRBD2 (5 bases). The CDR3 has 14 amino acids. The germline gives CDR1 SQVTM, CDR2 ANQGSEA. V was shortened by 5 bases and J by 0 bases, with 11 bases between the two germline ends. The CDR3 spells CSVFGVSSYNEQFF. The DNA of the CDR3 is TGCAGCGTTTTCGGGGTCAGCTCCTACAATGAGCAGTTCTTC.